This T cell receptor beta chain was documented in a study of blood T cells in healthy people across ages. The authors ran a second PCR of 7 to 11 cycles using a sample-barcoded 5' primer and a J-beta primer mix. TCRdb redid the calling of the 5' RACE reads with MiXCR, one entry per CDR3 protein. Of 1.4 million or so distinct CDR3 sequences listed, roughly 43% are singletons. This clonotype came up many times. The CDR3 sequence is 15 residues long. Looked up from germline, CDR1 is MDHEN and CDR2 is SYDVKM. With V trimmed by 4 bases and J by 7 bases, 5 bases remained unmatched. The source of this sequence is a woman aged 18-30 years in good health. Sequenced sample: blood. The rearrangement joins TRBV28 to TRBJ2-1; 12 bases are a match to TRBD2. The CDR3 protein is CASSYRLAGVNEQFF. The CDR3 nucleotides read TGTGCCAGCAGTTACCGACTAGCGGGAGTTAATGAGCAGTTCTTC.